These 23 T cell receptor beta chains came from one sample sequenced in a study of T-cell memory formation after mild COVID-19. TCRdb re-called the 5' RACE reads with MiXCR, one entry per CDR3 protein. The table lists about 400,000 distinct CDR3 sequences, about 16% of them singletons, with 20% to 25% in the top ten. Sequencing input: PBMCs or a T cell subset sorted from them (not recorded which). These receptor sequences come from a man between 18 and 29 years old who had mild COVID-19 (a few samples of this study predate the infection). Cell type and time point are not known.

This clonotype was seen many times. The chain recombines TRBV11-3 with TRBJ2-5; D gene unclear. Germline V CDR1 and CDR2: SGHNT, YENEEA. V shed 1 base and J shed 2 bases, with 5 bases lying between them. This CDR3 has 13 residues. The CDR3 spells CASSLADQETQYF. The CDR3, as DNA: TGTGCCAGCAGCTTAGCCGATCAAGAGACCCAGTACTTC.

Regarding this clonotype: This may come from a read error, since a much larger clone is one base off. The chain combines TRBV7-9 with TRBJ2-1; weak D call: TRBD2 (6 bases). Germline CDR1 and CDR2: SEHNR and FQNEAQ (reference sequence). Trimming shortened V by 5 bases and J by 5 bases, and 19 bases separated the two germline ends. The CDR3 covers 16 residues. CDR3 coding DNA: TGTGCCAGCAGCCCTGATGACGGGAGATCCGACAATGAGCAGTTCTTC. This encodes CASSPDDGRSDNEQFF.

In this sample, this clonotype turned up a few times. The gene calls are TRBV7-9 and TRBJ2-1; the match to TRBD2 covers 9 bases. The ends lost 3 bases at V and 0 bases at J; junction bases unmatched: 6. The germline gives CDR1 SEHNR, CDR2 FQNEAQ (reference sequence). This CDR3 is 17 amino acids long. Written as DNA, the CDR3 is TGTGCCAGCAGCTTCCCGACTAGCGGAAGCTCCTACAATGAGCAGTTCTTC. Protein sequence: CASSFPTSGSSYNEQFF.

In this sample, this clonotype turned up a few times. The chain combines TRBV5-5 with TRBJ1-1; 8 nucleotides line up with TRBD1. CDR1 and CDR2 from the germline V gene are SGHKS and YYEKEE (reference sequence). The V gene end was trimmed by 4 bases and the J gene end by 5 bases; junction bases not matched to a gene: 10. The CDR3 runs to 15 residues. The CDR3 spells CASSPTGQGWTEAFF. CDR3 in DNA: TGTGCCAGCAGCCCCACAGGACAGGGCTGGACTGAAGCTTTCTTT.

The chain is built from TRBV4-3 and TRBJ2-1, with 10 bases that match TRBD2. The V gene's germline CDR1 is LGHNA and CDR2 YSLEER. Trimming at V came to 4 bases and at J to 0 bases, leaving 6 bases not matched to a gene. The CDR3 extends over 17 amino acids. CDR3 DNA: TGCGCCAGCAGCCTTAGCGGGGGGCCCAGCTCCTACAATGAGCAGTTCTTC. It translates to CASSLSGGPSSYNEQFF.

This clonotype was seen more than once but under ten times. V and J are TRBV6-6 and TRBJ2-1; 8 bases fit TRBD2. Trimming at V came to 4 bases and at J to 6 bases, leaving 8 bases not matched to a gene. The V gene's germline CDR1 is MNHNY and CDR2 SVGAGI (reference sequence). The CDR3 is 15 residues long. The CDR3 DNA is TGTGCCAGCAGTTCCCCGGGGGGGCCTGGCAATGAGCAGTTCTTC. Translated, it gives CASSSPGGPGNEQFF.

The CDR3 here is CASSSGLSDTQYF. The CDR3 bases are TGCGCCAGCAGCTCGGGACTTTCAGATACGCAGTATTTT. This chain joins TRBV5-1 and TRBJ2-3; the D gene is possibly TRBD2 (6 bases). Germline V gives CDR1 SGHRS, CDR2 YFSETQ. V shed 3 bases and J shed 4 bases, with 9 bases lying between them. This CDR3 is built from 13 residues.

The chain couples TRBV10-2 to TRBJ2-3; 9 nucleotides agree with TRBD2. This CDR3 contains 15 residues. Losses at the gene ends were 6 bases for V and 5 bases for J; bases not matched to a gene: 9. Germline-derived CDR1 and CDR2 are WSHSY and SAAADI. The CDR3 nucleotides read TGCGCCAGCAGGGCCAGGCGGGGGGGCGAAGATACGCAGTATTTT. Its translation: CASRARRGGEDTQYF.

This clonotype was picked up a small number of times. The chain's CDR3 is CASSSLDTRARNQPQHF. The CDR3 DNA reads as TGTGCCAGCAGCTCATTAGATACCCGGGCGCGCAATCAGCCCCAGCATTTT. The chain recombines TRBV7-2 with TRBJ1-5; no clear D gene. Between the trimmed V and J ends, which lost 4 bases and 2 bases, there was a span of 18 bases. CDR3 length equals 17 residues. CDR1 SGHTA and CDR2 FQGNSA come from the germline V gene.

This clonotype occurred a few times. CDR3 bases: TGCAGTGCTAGAGATGCTAGCGGGGGGGGCTACGAGCAGTACGTC. It translates to CSARDASGGGYEQYV. The V call is TRBV20-1, the J call TRBJ2-7, with 12 bases aligning to TRBD2. The germline V gene encodes CDR1 DFQATT and CDR2 SNEGSKA (reference sequence). This CDR3 is built from 15 residues. The ends lost 0 bases at V and 3 bases at J; junction bases unmatched: 3.

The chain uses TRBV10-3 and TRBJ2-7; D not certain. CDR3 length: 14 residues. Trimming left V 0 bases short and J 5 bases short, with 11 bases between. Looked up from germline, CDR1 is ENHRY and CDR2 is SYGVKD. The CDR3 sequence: CAISESIEVDEQYF. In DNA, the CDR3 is TGTGCCATCAGTGAGTCGATCGAGGTAGACGAGCAGTACTTC.

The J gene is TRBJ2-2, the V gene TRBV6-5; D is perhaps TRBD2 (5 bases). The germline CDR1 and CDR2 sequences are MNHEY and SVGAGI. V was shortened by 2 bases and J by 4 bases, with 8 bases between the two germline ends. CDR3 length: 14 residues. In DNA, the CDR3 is TGTGCCAGCAGTTACGCCGGACTCACCGGGGAGCTGTTTTTT. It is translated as CASSYAGLTGELFF.

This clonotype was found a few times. CDR3: CASSSLRGKGTQYF. The CDR3 region has the DNA TGTGCCAGCAGCTCCCTTCGGGGAAAGGGGACCCAGTACTTC. V and J are TRBV7-2 and TRBJ2-5; a weak D match, TRBD2 (5 bases). The V gene lost 4 bases and the J gene lost 7 bases, with 16 bases spanning the gap. The CDR3 sequence is 14 residues long. CDR1 is SGHTA, CDR2 FQGNSA, per germline.

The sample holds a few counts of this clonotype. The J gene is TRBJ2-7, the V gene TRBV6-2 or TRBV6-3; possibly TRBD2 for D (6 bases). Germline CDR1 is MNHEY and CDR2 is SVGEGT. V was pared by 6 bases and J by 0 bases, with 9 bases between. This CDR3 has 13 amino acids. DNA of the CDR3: TGTGCCAGCAGCCGGGGGTTCTCCTACGAGCAGTACGTC. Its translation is CASSRGFSYEQYV.

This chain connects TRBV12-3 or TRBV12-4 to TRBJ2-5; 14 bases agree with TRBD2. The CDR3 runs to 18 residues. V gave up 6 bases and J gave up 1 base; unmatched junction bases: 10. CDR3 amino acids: CASSRLAGGPHGQETQYF. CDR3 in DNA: TGTGCCAGCAGCAGACTAGCGGGGGGGCCCCATGGCCAAGAGACCCAGTACTTC.

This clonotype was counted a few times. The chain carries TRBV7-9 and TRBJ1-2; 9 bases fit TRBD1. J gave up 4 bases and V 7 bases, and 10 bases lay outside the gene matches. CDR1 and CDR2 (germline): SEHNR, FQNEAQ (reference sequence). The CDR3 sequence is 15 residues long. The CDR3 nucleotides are TGTGCCAGCACCTTCCGGGACAGGGAGGCCTATGGCTACACCTTC. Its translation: CASTFRDREAYGYTF.

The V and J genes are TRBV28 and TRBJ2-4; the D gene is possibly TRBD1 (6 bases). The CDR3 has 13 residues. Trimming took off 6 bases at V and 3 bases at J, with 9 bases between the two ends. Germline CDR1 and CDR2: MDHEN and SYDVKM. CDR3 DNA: TGTGCCAGCAGAGACAGGTACAAAAACATTCAGTACTTC. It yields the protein CASRDRYKNIQYF.

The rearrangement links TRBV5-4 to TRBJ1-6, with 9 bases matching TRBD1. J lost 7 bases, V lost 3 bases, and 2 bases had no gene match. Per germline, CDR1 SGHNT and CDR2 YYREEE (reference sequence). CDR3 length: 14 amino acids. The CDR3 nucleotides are TGTGCCAGCAGCTCGACAGGGGGAAATTCACCCCTCCACTTT. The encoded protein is CASSSTGGNSPLHF.

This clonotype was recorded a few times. The CDR3 sequence: CASSVRDRATGELFF. CDR3 sequence (DNA): TGTGCCAGCAGCGTCCGGGACAGGGCCACCGGGGAGCTGTTTTTT. The rearrangement joins TRBV7-2 to TRBJ2-2; 9 bases agree with TRBD1. After removal of 5 bases from V and 4 bases from J, the junction contained 5 bases not matched to a gene. This CDR3 comprises 15 residues. CDR1 and CDR2 from the germline V gene are SGHTA and FQGNSA.

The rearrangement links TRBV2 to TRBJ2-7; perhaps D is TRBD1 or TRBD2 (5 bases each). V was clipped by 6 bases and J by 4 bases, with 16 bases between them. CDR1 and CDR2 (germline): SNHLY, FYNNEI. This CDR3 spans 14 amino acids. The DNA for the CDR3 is TGTGCCAGCAGGGTCACCGGGACGGAGTACGAGCAGTACTTC. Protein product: CASRVTGTEYEQYF.

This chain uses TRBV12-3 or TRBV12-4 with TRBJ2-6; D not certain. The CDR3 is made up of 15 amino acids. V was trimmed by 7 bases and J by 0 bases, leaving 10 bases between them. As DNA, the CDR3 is TGTGCCAGCACGTCCCCTGGCTCTGGGGCCAACGTCCTGACTTTC. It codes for CASTSPGSGANVLTF.

CDR3 sequence: CASSQTPDRVGSPLHF. The CDR3 DNA reads as TGCGCCAGCAGCCAAACCCCTGACAGGGTTGGTTCACCCCTCCACTTT. This chain connects TRBV4-1 to TRBJ1-6; 7 positions match TRBD1. CDR1 and CDR2 from the germline V gene are MGHRA and YSYEKL. The V gene end was trimmed by 2 bases and the J gene end by 9 bases; junction bases not matched to a gene: 10. The CDR3 sequence is 16 residues long.

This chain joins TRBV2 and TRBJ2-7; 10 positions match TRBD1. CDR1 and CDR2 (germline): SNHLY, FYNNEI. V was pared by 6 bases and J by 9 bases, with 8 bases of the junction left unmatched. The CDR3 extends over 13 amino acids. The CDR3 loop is CASRETGGAGQYV. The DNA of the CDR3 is TGTGCCAGCAGGGAGACAGGGGGCGCAGGGCAGTACGTC.